Listed below are T cell receptor beta chains from one sample, sequenced in a study of T cells in Graves' hyperthyroidism and ophthalmopathy. TCRdb analysed the multiplex PCR reads with MiXCR anew, one entry per CDR3 protein. This sample carries roughly 420,000 distinct CDR3 sequences, roughly 15% of them seen once, and the ten largest clones take more than 4.5%. What was sequenced was blood. The receptors shown here come from a woman younger than 35 with Graves' hyperthyroidism. The CDR3 runs from the conserved cysteine through the conserved F or W. Fields, in order: V gene, J gene, clone size, D gene, CDR3 protein, CDR3 DNA. D genes are given only for firm matches. Clone size appears in some rows only: once, few, many, or a class for an expanded clone.

TRBV4-3,TRBJ2-7,few,TRBD1,CASSPGTGFSYEQYF,TGCGCCAGCAGCCCCGGGACAGGGTTCTCCTACGAGCAGTACTTC
TRBV28,TRBJ1-4,many,-,CASSLPAGSDEKLFF,TGTGCCAGCAGTTTACCCGCCGGATCAGATGAAAAACTGTTTTTT
TRBV2,TRBJ1-1,-,-,CASSESGYTEAFF,TGTGCCAGCAGTGAAAGCGGATACACTGAAGCTTTCTTT
TRBV5-5,TRBJ2-3,many,TRBD2,CASSLDGLAGVNTQYF,TGTGCCAGCAGCCTGGATGGACTAGCGGGAGTGAATACGCAGTATTTT
TRBV7-9,TRBJ2-7,-,-,CASSPRWGSGGPYEQYF,TGTGCCAGCAGCCCTCGGTGGGGTAGCGGAGGGCCCTACGAGCAGTACTTC
TRBV2,TRBJ2-1,many,-,CASSEGTVQFF,TGTGCCAGCAGTGAAGGGACAGTCCAGTTCTTC
TRBV5-1,TRBJ2-7,many,-,CASSPGSNTYEQYF,TGCGCCAGCAGCCCCGGGTCTAATACCTACGAGCAGTACTTC
TRBV5-5,TRBJ2-5,many,-,CASSLGLKKETQYF,TGTGCCAGCAGCTTGGGACTTAAAAAAGAGACCCAGTACTTC
TRBV12-3/TRBV12-4,TRBJ2-3,many,TRBD1,CASSWQGADTQYF,TGTGCCAGCAGTTGGCAGGGGGCAGATACGCAGTATTTT
TRBV28,TRBJ2-1,many,-,CASSFDFGQFF,TGTGCCAGCAGTTTTGACTTCGGGCAGTTCTTC
TRBV4-2,TRBJ2-7,many,TRBD2,CASSQVRGSHEQYF,TGTGCCAGCAGCCAAGTTCGCGGGAGCCACGAGCAGTACTTC
TRBV11-2,TRBJ2-5,many,TRBD2,CASSRYSDSGRETQYF,TGTGCCAGCAGCCGCTATTCAGATAGCGGGAGGGAGACCCAGTACTTC
TRBV27,TRBJ2-1,many,TRBD2,CASRPTGTSGSWSYNEQFF,TGTGCCAGCAGACCGACCGGGACTAGCGGGAGTTGGTCCTACAATGAGCAGTTCTTC
TRBV11-2,TRBJ2-5,many,TRBD1,CASSDQGQDGETQYF,TGTGCCAGCAGCGACCAGGGACAGGATGGGGAGACCCAGTACTTC
TRBV6-5,TRBJ2-7,few,-,CASSYSGDGTYEQYF,TGTGCCAGCAGTTACTCGGGGGACGGCACCTACGAGCAGTACTTC
TRBV20-1,TRBJ2-1,many,TRBD2,CSAGGLAYGEQFF,TGCAGTGCAGGGGGACTAGCTTATGGTGAGCAGTTCTTC
TRBV12-3/TRBV12-4,TRBJ2-1,many,TRBD1,CASRTGTGYNEQFF,TGTGCCAGCAGAACCGGGACAGGCTACAATGAGCAGTTCTTC
TRBV9,TRBJ1-4,-,-,CASSVGVSGNEKLFF,TGTGCCAGCAGCGTAGGTGTGTCAGGGAATGAAAAACTGTTTTTT
TRBV19,TRBJ2-1,many,-,CASSIDRGAFPYNEQFF,TGTGCCAGTAGTATAGATCGGGGGGCTTTTCCGTACAATGAGCAGTTCTTC
TRBV5-6,TRBJ1-5,-,TRBD1,CASSWGRGDSNQPQHF,TGTGCCAGCAGCTGGGGCAGGGGGGATAGCAATCAGCCCCAGCATTTT
TRBV5-1,TRBJ2-7,few,-,CASSLSAHGMYEQYF,TGCGCCAGCAGCTTATCGGCACATGGGATGTACGAGCAGTACTTC
TRBV6-1,TRBJ1-5,few,-,CASSEYGRSNQPQHF,TGTGCCAGCAGTGAATATGGCAGGAGCAATCAGCCCCAGCATTTT